This T cell receptor (beta chain) stems from a study of response to subunit inactivated influenza vaccine. Study observations and caveats: It was suggested by the authors that few new T cells are recruited by each seasonal influenza vaccination.

This clonotype has at least ten counts. Its antigen is unknown. This CDR3 has 15 residues. The germline V gene encodes CDR1 SGHRS and CDR2 YFSETQ. Trimming at V came to 0 bases and at J to 3 bases, leaving 2 bases not matched to a gene. TCRdb reanalysed the RT-PCR reads using MiXCR and keeps one entry per CDR3 protein. This sample has roughly 710,000 distinct CDR3 sequences, with approximately 15% found just once. The chain carries TRBV5-1 and TRBJ2-2; TRBD1 matches at 7 bases. The material was PBMCs from blood, obtained approximately 15 days before vaccination. The sequence was collected from a man aged 45-65 years who received an inactivated influenza vaccine. This chain's CDR3 is CASSLAGTDTGELFF. The CDR3 DNA is TGCGCCAGCAGCTTGGCCGGGACAGACACCGGGGAGCTGTTTTTT.